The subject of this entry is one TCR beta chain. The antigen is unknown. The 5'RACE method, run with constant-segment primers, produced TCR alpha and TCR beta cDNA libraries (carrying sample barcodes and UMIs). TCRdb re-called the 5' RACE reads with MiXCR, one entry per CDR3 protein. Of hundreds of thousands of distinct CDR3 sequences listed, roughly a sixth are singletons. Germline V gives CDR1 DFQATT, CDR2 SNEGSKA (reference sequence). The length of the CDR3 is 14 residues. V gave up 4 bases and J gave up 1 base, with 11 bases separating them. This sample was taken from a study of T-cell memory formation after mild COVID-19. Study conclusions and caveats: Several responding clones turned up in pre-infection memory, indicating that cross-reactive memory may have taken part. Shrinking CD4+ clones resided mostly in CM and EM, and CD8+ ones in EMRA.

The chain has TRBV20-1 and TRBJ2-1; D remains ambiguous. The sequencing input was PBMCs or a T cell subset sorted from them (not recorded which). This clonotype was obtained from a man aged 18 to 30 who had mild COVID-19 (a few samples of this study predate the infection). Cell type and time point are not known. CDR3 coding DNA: TGCAGTGCTACGTCGGGCCCTTCCTACAATGAGCAGTTCTTC. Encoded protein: CSATSGPSYNEQFF.